These 8 T cell receptor beta chains came from one sample sequenced in a study of OX40 agonist ivuxolimab in advanced cancers. The method was immunoSEQ multiplex PCR; TCRdb's version includes in-frame clones alone and lacks a portion of them. In the table there are tens of thousands of clones, approximately 80% of which are singletons. The sample was CD4+ or CD8+ T cells sorted from blood, taken in a trial of the OX40 agonist ivuxolimab. The source is an adult with an advanced solid tumor such as melanoma, head and neck, liver or kidney cancer.

J is TRBJ2-7 and V is TRBV2; 8 bases fit TRBD1. The V and J ends lost 8 bases and 5 bases, in that order; junction bases with no gene match: 11. Germline CDR1 and CDR2: SNHLY and FYNNEI. The CDR3 contains 14 residues. CDR3 sequence (DNA): TGTGCCAGCGGGCGAGACAGGGGTATCCACGAGCAGTACTTC. Its translation is CASGRDRGIHEQYF.

This chain connects TRBV11-1 to TRBJ2-1; D possibly matches TRBD1 or TRBD2 (6 bases each). The CDR3 extends over 16 amino acids. CDR1 is SGHAT, CDR2 FQDESV, per germline (reference sequence). The V and J ends lost 2 bases and 6 bases respectively, with 17 bases between them. CDR3 residues: CASSLKGGRAGNEQFF. CDR3 in DNA: TGTGCCAGCAGCTTAAAGGGGGGCAGGGCGGGCAATGAGCAGTTCTTC.

CDR3 protein: CASSVLRTGEKIEQYF. Here the CDR3 DNA reads TGTGCCAGCAGTGTACTAAGGACAGGGGAGAAGATCGAGCAGTACTTC. This chain connects TRBV6-1 to TRBJ2-7, with TRBD1 matching 9 bases. The CDR3 loop spans 16 amino acids. Trimming at V came to 4 bases and at J to 6 bases, leaving 13 bases not matched to a gene. From germline, CDR1 is MNHNS and CDR2 SASEGT.

The chain recombines TRBV10-2 with TRBJ2-1; D ambiguous. This CDR3 comprises 15 residues. The germline CDR1 and CDR2 sequences are WSHSY and SAAADI. The V end lost 3 bases, the J end lost 4 bases, and 13 bases lay between the germline ends. The CDR3 loop is CASSEDGSAYNEQFF. In nucleotides, the CDR3 is TGCGCCAGCAGTGAAGACGGTTCGGCTTACAATGAGCAGTTCTTC.

This clone appeared once. This chain links TRBV7-9 with TRBJ2-2; D possibly corresponds to TRBD2 (6 bases). Germline assignment: CDR1 SEHNR and CDR2 FQNEAQ (reference sequence). The length of the CDR3 is 15 residues. The V gene lost 5 bases and the J gene lost 8 bases, with 18 bases spanning the gap. The CDR3: CASSRTRDGGGELFF. The DNA for the CDR3 is TGTGCCAGCAGCCGGACCCGAGATGGAGGGGGGGAGCTGTTTTTT.

V and J are TRBV7-7 and TRBJ2-1; D not resolved. V lost 3 bases to trimming and J lost 7 bases, with 10 bases between them. The CDR3 is 13 amino acids. From germline, CDR1 is SSHAT and CDR2 FNYEAQ (reference sequence). This CDR3 is CASSFGFLNEQFF. DNA of the CDR3: TGTGCCAGCAGCTTCGGCTTCCTGAATGAGCAGTTCTTC. The complete variable domain, with remaining parts taken from reference TRBV7-7 and TRBJ2-1, reads GAGVSQSPRYKVTKRGQDVTLRCDPISSHATLYWYQQALGQGPEFLTYFNYEAQPDKSGLPSDRFSAERPEGSISTLTIQRTEQRDSAMYRCASSFGFLNEQFFGPGTRLTVL.

This chain connects TRBV5-1 to TRBJ1-2, with 7 bases that match TRBD1. The CDR3 runs 15 residues. Germline V CDR1 and CDR2: SGHRS, YFSETQ. Trimming cost V 4 bases and J 0 bases; bases outside gene matches: 6. The CDR3 region is CASSHDRETNYGYTF. The DNA of the CDR3 is TGCGCCAGCAGCCACGACAGGGAGACTAACTATGGCTACACCTTC.

This clone was observed once. The V call is TRBV11-3, the J call TRBJ2-3; no firm D call. The CDR3 totals 13 residues. Germline V CDR1 and CDR2: SGHNT, YENEEA. The V gene lost 10 bases and the J gene lost 5 bases, with 16 bases spanning the gap. CDR3 DNA: TGTGCCACCACCCTCCTCCAGAAAGATACGCAGTATTTT. Residues: CATTLLQKDTQYF.